A single T cell receptor (beta chain) is shown here with its context. Its target antigen remains unknown. No much larger clone is present one base from it, and per-base qualities are unavailable. This sample is drawn from a study of shared clonotypes between healthy human individuals (dated by TCRdb to 2018 to 2020). A note on the overall study: The cohort comprised a couple of women and a few men aged 18 to 49 years. For each donor, CD4 naive and CD4 memory were each given three plates, CD8 naive was given two plates, and CD8 memory was given one plate. To estimate repertoire size and how much clonotype sharing occurs between individuals, the study deeply sequenced the blood TCR repertoires of roughly 5 healthy adults. Libraries were prepared and TCR repertoires were sequenced by different laboratories using diverse techniques, in order to increase sequencing depth and limit assay-specific biases. Each donor's leukapheresis produced roughly between roughly 0.85 and 9.5 billion PBMCs. General study outcomes and caveats: Estimated clonotype richness was generally larger for naive than for memory subsets. Pairwise subsampling led to the expectation that sequencing depth would affect the degree of clonotype sharing among donors. Rarefaction of sorted-subset datasets indicated incomplete sequencing despite the large sequencing depth. Clonotypes shared by all four sorted-subset donors showed higher generation probabilities than non-shared clonotypes. Across a few donors, around 5% of naive CD4, 3% to 4% of naive CD8, about 2.3% of memory CD4, and approximately 0.42% of memory CD8 clonotypes were shared. Sampling was limited to blood, and TCR repertoires in tissue likely differ from TCR repertoires in blood. The small number of donors limited the genetic and exposure-history diversity represented.

The donors were healthy, HIV-negative adults who had no recently reported acute infections or vaccinations. Every donor was a Caucasian adult residing in Nashville, Tennessee, USA. CD4+ T cells were enriched by magnetic negative selection, after which naive cells were positively selected on CD45RA and the negative fraction was taken as the memory subset. After blood collection by leukapheresis, PBMCs were isolated using Ficoll-Histopaque density gradient centrifugation and then cryopreserved in the vapor phase of liquid nitrogen. Analytical flow cytometry was used to check the purity and quantity of every magnetically sorted T cell population. Genomic DNA was isolated from every sorted fraction and measured by UV absorbance on a Nanodrop 2000c. The CDR3 sequence holds 13 residues, the cysteine and phenylalanine included. Only CDR3 DNA remains: 39 bases, in frame from the first base. Using the deep immunoSEQ assay, multiplex PCR amplified TCR CDR3 regions from genomic DNA. Extracted genomic DNA from each cell subset was distributed evenly across all wells of several immunoSEQ 96-well plates, and each plate was treated as a replicate. For sorted subsets, 200 to 250 ng of genomic DNA, equivalent to some 30,000 T cell genomes, went into each replicate PCR. Purified libraries were measured with a Qubit 3.0 fluorometer, size-checked on a Bioanalyzer 2100, and measured again with the KAPA Library Quantification kit. A separate single-read 150-cycle Illumina NextSeq 550 flow cell was used to sequence each immunoSEQ 96-well plate. The original pipeline was this. Because only junctional sequences without quality scores were contained in the immunoSEQ output, filtering matching that applied to full-length reads could not be performed. To assign V/J genes and CDR3, sequences were annotated using PyIR, a Python wrapper for IgBLAST v1.9, with IMGT germline references. Reads were filtered out if the reads had weak V/J assignments (E-value above 1e-6), no CDR3, stop codons, out-of-frame junctions, or ambiguous translated residues. V3J clonotypes were defined by identical inferred V gene, J gene, and CDR3 amino acid sequence. The percentage overlap between two repertoires was calculated by dividing the number of shared unique clonotypes by the size of the smaller repertoire. RTK rarefaction, the Chao1 estimator, and Recon v2.1 estimates of unobserved clonotypes were used to assess repertoire richness. OLGA was used to compute generation probabilities for all TCRbeta clonotypes that the gDNA method yielded from a handful of donors. The source is immuneACCESS, and TCRdb retained only in-frame sequences with V and J called. Part of the clones is not carried over; for the studies checked, unresolved V genes explain less than half of this, and the remainder is unexplained. V and J calls and clone size are given by that table; D and trimming were obtained from the DNA. The sample data list under 600,000 clones, and more than 95% of these were observed just once. Jointly, the top ten make up around 0.057% of the sample.

The rearrangement combines TRBV21-1 with TRBJ2-7; TRBD1 was called by the table and not checked on the DNA. TRBV21-1 is shown as a pseudogene. This clonotype was obtained from a woman under 40 in good health. The sequencing sample was made of naive CD4+ T cells sorted from blood. The cell subset or site tag for this specimen amounts to: CD45RA+ positively selected. The DNA sequence follows: TGTGCCAGCAAGCGACAGGATCTTCGGGAGCAGTACTTC. Its translation is CASKRQDLREQYF.